Following are 15 T cell receptor beta chains from one sample sequenced in a study of T-cell memory formation after mild COVID-19. MiXCR, applied by TCRdb to the 5' RACE reads, yields one record per CDR3 protein. The sample consists of 200,000 to 300,000 distinct CDR3 sequences, about 16% of them appearing once. Sequenced input: PBMCs or a T cell subset sorted from them (not recorded which). The receptors come from an adult woman who had mild COVID-19 (a few samples of this study predate the infection). Cell type and time point are not known.

This clonotype came up a few times. The rearrangement links TRBV9 to TRBJ2-1, with unresolved D. Germline-derived CDR1 and CDR2 are SGDLS and YYNGEE. V was shortened by 3 bases and J by 4 bases, with 17 bases between the two germline ends. This CDR3 has 16 residues. The CDR3 DNA reads TGTGCCAGCAGCGCCGCCCGGAGTTTGGGGTACAATGAGCAGTTCTTC. Amino acids: CASSAARSLGYNEQFF. Combining the CDR3 with reference TRBV9 and TRBJ2-1 gives the whole variable domain DSGVTQTPKHLITATGQRVTLRCSPRSGDLSVYWYQQSLDQGLQFLIQYYNGEERAKGNILERFSAQQFPDLHSELNLSSLELGDSALYFCASSAARSLGYNEQFFGPGTRLTVL.

As concerns this clonotype: Given a much more abundant clone one base away, this may be a read error. This rearrangement joins TRBV7-9 to TRBJ2-3, with 7 bases fitting TRBD1. CDR3 length: 13 residues. Germline V gene sequence: CDR1 SEHNR, CDR2 FQNEAQ (reference sequence). The V segment lost 10 bases and the J segment 3 bases; nucleotides outside the gene matches: 7. The CDR3 bases are TGTGCCATCAGACAGGGTGCAACAGATACGCAGTATTTT. This translates into CAIRQGATDTQYF.

In this sample, this clonotype turned up a few times. The genes are TRBV12-3 or TRBV12-4 and TRBJ2-5; the D gene could be TRBD1 or TRBD2 (5 bases each). The CDR3 totals 14 residues. The V end lost 3 bases, the J end lost 7 bases, and 15 bases lay between the germline ends. For the CDR3, the DNA is TGTGCCAGCAGTTTTCCTCGCTGGGACGGGACCCAGTACTTC. Protein product: CASSFPRWDGTQYF.

This clonotype has a count of ten or more. The V gene is TRBV7-8, the J gene TRBJ2-1; D remains ambiguous. V was shortened by 1 base and J by 9 bases, with 7 bases between the two germline ends. This CDR3 is 12 amino acids long. Germline V gives CDR1 SGHVS, CDR2 FQNEAQ. The DNA for the CDR3 is TGTGCCAGCAGCTTAGTCGGGCGTGAGCAGTTCTTC. This translates into CASSLVGREQFF.

This clonotype was observed many times. This chain links TRBV12-3 or TRBV12-4 with TRBJ1-1; 8 positions agree with TRBD1. Germline trimming cut 1 base from V and 3 bases from J; bases unmatched to any gene: 4. The CDR3 is 15 residues long. Here the CDR3 DNA reads TGTGCCAGCAGTTTAGAGGACAGGGAATACACTGAAGCTTTCTTT. This codes for CASSLEDREYTEAFF.

The chain is built from TRBV5-1 and TRBJ1-3, with a tentative D call TRBD1 (5 bases). Trimming took off 4 bases at V and 3 bases at J, with 17 bases between the two ends. Germline values: CDR1 SGHRS, CDR2 YFSETQ. The CDR3 has 16 residues. The CDR3 coding sequence is TGCGCCAGCAGCGCTTACGGGGGAGGCAGTGGAAACACCATATATTTT. Residues: CASSAYGGGSGNTIYF.

The rearrangement joins TRBV20-1 to TRBJ2-5; 8 bases agree with TRBD1. The V gene end was trimmed by 6 bases and the J gene end by 4 bases; junction bases not matched to a gene: 10. Looked up from germline, CDR1 is DFQATT and CDR2 is SNEGSKA (reference sequence). This CDR3 spans 14 amino acids. The CDR3 region has the DNA TGCAGTGCCCTAGACAGGGGCGGTGGAGAGACCCAGTACTTC. The encoded protein is CSALDRGGGETQYF.

The chain combines TRBV7-3 with TRBJ2-1, with 11 bases matching TRBD2. This CDR3 spans 16 amino acids. The germline V gene encodes CDR1 SGHTA and CDR2 FQGTGA. V shed 5 bases and J 4 bases; nucleotides not matched to a gene: 7. The CDR3 DNA reads as TGTGCCAGCAGCAAAGGAGGGACTAGCGGATACAATGAGCAGTTCTTC. Residues: CASSKGGTSGYNEQFF. Using reference TRBV7-3 and TRBJ2-1 for the parts outside the CDR3, the full variable domain is GAGVSQTPSNKVTEKGKYVELRCDPISGHTALYWYRQSLGQGPEFLIYFQGTGAADDSGLPNDRFFAVRPEGSVSTLKIQRTERGDSAVYLCASSKGGTSGYNEQFFGPGTRLTVL.

This clonotype was counted many times. The chain has TRBV5-1 and TRBJ2-3; D unclear. This CDR3 is 13 amino acids long. The germline V and J ends were trimmed by 0 bases and 4 bases, with 6 bases remaining between them. The germline V gene has CDR1 SGHRS and CDR2 YFSETQ. The CDR3 region has the DNA TGCGCCAGCAGCTTGGGATTTGCAGATACGCAGTATTTT. It yields the protein CASSLGFADTQYF.

The chain couples TRBV5-4 to TRBJ2-1; TRBD2 matches at 12 bases. Germline CDR1 SGHNT, CDR2 YYREEE (reference sequence). This CDR3 is 15 amino acids long. Unmatched junction bases numbered 8, after V lost 5 bases and J lost 8 bases. CDR3 sequence: CASSSLAGGLDEQFF. CDR3 coding DNA: TGTGCCAGCAGTTCTCTAGCGGGGGGGCTGGATGAGCAGTTCTTC.

The rearrangement links TRBV20-1 to TRBJ1-2; tentatively, D is TRBD1 (5 bases). Trimming removed 6 bases from V and 4 bases from J, with 24 bases in between. CDR1 and CDR2 (germline): DFQATT, SNEGSKA (reference sequence). The CDR3 length is 16 residues. Here the CDR3 reads CSAHLPRGVFFYGYTF. As DNA, the CDR3 is TGCAGTGCCCACCTGCCCAGAGGGGTATTTTTCTATGGCTACACCTTC.

This clonotype appeared a single time. The chain couples TRBV7-6 to TRBJ1-1; possible D gene TRBD1, 6 bases. The germline gives CDR1 SGHVS, CDR2 FNYEAQ. The CDR3 is made up of 15 amino acids. V lost 5 bases and J 4 bases, leaving 17 bases between the germline ends. This CDR3 reads CASSPRGPTGTEAFF. The CDR3 nucleotides read TGTGCCAGCAGCCCCAGGGGCCCCACGGGCACTGAAGCTTTCTTT.

This chain connects TRBV20-1 to TRBJ1-1; no definite D call. Germline V gene lookup returns CDR1 DFQATT and CDR2 SNEGSKA (reference sequence). The CDR3 contains 12 residues. Trimming stripped 5 bases from V and 7 bases from J, with 14 bases between. For the CDR3, the DNA is TGCAGTGCTCCTTCTCGACGGGGTGAAGCTTTCTTT. Encoded protein: CSAPSRRGEAFF.

J is TRBJ1-3 and V is TRBV5-8; no firm D call. In germline, CDR1 is SGHTS, CDR2 YDEGEE. This CDR3 is 12 amino acids long. Trimming pared 10 bases from V and 6 bases from J, leaving 14 bases between. The CDR3 DNA reads TGTGCCCGGCGAAACCGCGCAAACACCATATATTTT. Its protein product is CARRNRANTIYF.

The chain combines TRBV19 with TRBJ1-5; D is ambiguous. This CDR3 contains 14 residues. Germline CDR1 LNHDA, CDR2 SQIVND (reference sequence). Between the trimmed V and J ends, which lost 0 bases and 4 bases, there was a span of 7 bases. As DNA, the CDR3 is TGTGCCAGTAGTATAGAGCGTGGTAATCAGCCCCAGCATTTT. It is translated as CASSIERGNQPQHF.